The entry below describes one T cell receptor beta chain. The clone's antigen remains unknown. Per-base quality was not reported, and no clone a single base away is much larger than it. Each donor gave one peripheral blood draw, averaging approximately 0.11 L, which was collected into heparinised tubes. Naive, central memory, regulatory and stem cell-like memory CD4+ T cells were sorted on a BD FACSAria II using a panel including CD45RO, CCR7, CD25, CD127, CD95 and CD27. Purity was above 95% for every sorted population. PBMCs were separated immediately by Lymphoprep density gradient centrifugation and were stained directly, without being cultured. So that batch effects would be minimized, each experiment stained and sorted samples in pairs, pairing one healthy donor with one patient. This specimen comes from a study of beta chain features in type 1 diabetes (dated by TCRdb to 2017 to 2018). The study in broad terms: No differences in mean age, gender distribution, total cell number or subset yield were found between patients and healthy donors. A total of some 100,000,000 sorted cells were examined across all samples, and a strong correlation was observed between cell number per subset and RNA yield. The study compared TCRB repertoires of sorted circulating CD4+ T cell subsets between recently diagnosed type 1 diabetes patients and matched healthy donors. Whereas all 28 donors provided naive and central memory subsets, regulatory and stem cell-like memory subsets were isolated from just 8 patients and about 8 healthy donors.

The entire isolated RNA was reverse transcribed using the High Capacity cDNA Reverse Transcription Kit, and thus expressed TCRB transcripts were sequenced. Stem cell-like memory T cell samples underwent survey-depth immunoSEQ sequencing, averaging about 1 million total reads per sample. Sorted cells were lysed in RLT buffer and RNA was extracted with DNase-treated RNeasy Micro or Mini kits, depending on cell number. To prevent cross-contamination, every cell subset was processed on its own, while patient and healthy donor samples were processed together. TCRB sequences were amplified from cDNA with the immunoSEQ multiplex PCR, producing 87-bp fragments spanning the CDR3 region. Sequencing of the amplicons was performed on the Illumina HiSeq platform. Turning to the authors' computational methods: Synthetic template baselines were used to correct PCR bias computationally, reads within Hamming distance 2 were collapsed, and singletons that could not be merged were discarded. Reads were aligned to IMGT to assign V, D and J genes, CDR3 length, and insertions or deletions at six rearrangement sites. Clonotype counts were normalized to sorted cell number within each subset before computing true diversity and Gini coefficients with the tcR R package. The overlap coefficient, calculated on TCRB nucleotide sequences, was used to measure repertoire sharing. The table was pulled from immuneACCESS by TCRdb, which kept in-frame rearrangements only. Such tables lose some clones; where checked, under half of the loss comes from unresolved V genes, and the rest has no known cause. That table furnishes V, J and clone size, whereas the DNA furnished D and trimming. In this sample the table shows more than 85,000 clones, approximately 39% of which occur a single time. In total, the top ten clones hold about 0.07% of the sample.

Per the germline V gene, SGDLS is the CDR1 and YYNGEE is the CDR2. The CDR3 sequence holds 16 residues, the cysteine and phenylalanine included. CDR3 DNA only is kept here, 48 bases in frame from base 1. From V the trimming removes 2 bases and from J it removes 4 bases, while the gene matches leave 7 bases of the junction unaccounted for. Results the study describes overall, beyond this receptor: A moderate but significant shortening of TCRB CDR3 length was observed in type 1 diabetes patients in all four CD4+ subsets. At VDJ recombination sites, type 1 diabetes patients had fewer insertions and more deleted nucleotides, which implies abnormalities in thymic rearrangement. Because cDNA rather than genomic DNA was sequenced, highly expressing activated cells could have been over-represented, although no difference in activation and CD3 levels was found between groups. PCR might favor shorter templates, but patient and control samples were amplified and corrected together, so any skew would affect both groups equally. Naive, central memory and regulatory TCRB repertoires appeared to be more alike among patients than among healthy donors. HLA sub-analyses involved small numbers of individuals, so any influence of HLA type on TCRB rearrangement remained unresolved.

The clonotype was recovered from a woman under 30 in good health. The sample comprised stem cell memory CD4+ T cells from blood. Reading the label with the study, this specimen's cell subset or site is: stem cell-like memory CD4+ T cells. The chain joins TRBV9 to TRBJ2-3; 10 bases in between match TRBD2. CDR3 region: CASSVNSGRSADTQYF. In nucleotide form, the sequence is TGTGCCAGCAGCGTTAATAGCGGGAGGTCTGCAGATACGCAGTATTTT.